Presented here are 26 T cell receptor beta chains from one specimen sequenced in a study of blood T cell repertoires in COVID-19. Clones were sequenced by immunoSEQ multiplex PCR, and TCRdb holds only the in-frame ones, with some missing. The data contain about 250,000 clones, about 79% of them singletons. The material sequenced was peripheral blood. All receptors come from a man aged 80 or over with acute or convalescent COVID-19.

The chain couples TRBV6-6 to TRBJ2-7; TRBD2 aligns across 14 bases. The CDR3 consists of 16 residues. Germline CDR1 is MNHNY and CDR2 is SVGAGI (reference sequence). The V and J ends lost 7 bases and 9 bases, in that order; junction bases with no gene match: 14. The CDR3 reads CASTSTGTSGSGGQYF. The DNA for the CDR3 is TGTGCCAGCACGTCTACCGGGACTAGCGGGAGTGGGGGGCAGTACTTC.

The rearrangement joins TRBV23-1 to TRBJ1-2, with TRBD1 matching 9 bases. TRBV23-1 qualifies as an ORF whose function is uncertain. The CDR3 is 15 residues long. The V segment lost 9 bases and the J segment 3 bases; nucleotides outside the gene matches: 11. In DNA, the CDR3 is TGCGCCAGTGGGACAGGGAGCCCTAGGTACTATGGCTACACCTTC. It translates to CASGTGSPRYYGYTF.

This sequence joins TRBV11-3 and TRBJ2-1; TRBD1 agrees at 10 bases. V lost 1 base to trimming and J lost 7 bases; unmatched junction nucleotides: 7. The CDR3 consists of 16 residues. Looked up from germline, CDR1 is SGHNT and CDR2 is YENEEA. The CDR3: CASSLVGTGASNEQFF. CDR3 in DNA: TGTGCCAGCAGCTTAGTTGGGACAGGGGCCTCGAATGAGCAGTTCTTC.

The chain recombines TRBV7-8 with TRBJ2-7; the match to TRBD2 covers 7 bases. The V gene's germline CDR1 is SGHVS and CDR2 FQNEAQ. CDR3 length: 16 amino acids. The V segment lost 4 bases and the J segment 5 bases; nucleotides outside the gene matches: 14. CDR3 coding DNA: TGTGCCAGCAGCTCGCAAGCTAGCGGCCTCGGCGACGAGCAGTACTTC. Protein sequence: CASSSQASGLGDEQYF.

V is TRBV5-1 and J is TRBJ2-3; 15 bases fit TRBD2. J lost 1 base, V lost 0 bases, and 6 bases had no gene match. The CDR3 runs 19 residues. The germline gives CDR1 SGHRS, CDR2 YFSETQ. The CDR3 DNA reads TGCGCCAGCAGCTTGGCCGGGACTAGCGGGGGGTTCGGCACAGATACGCAGTATTTT. It encodes CASSLAGTSGGFGTDTQYF.

This chain joins TRBV12-5 and TRBJ2-3; 7 nucleotides match TRBD2. CDR3 size: 15 residues. Per the germline V gene, CDR1 is LGHNT and CDR2 is FRNRAP. V trimming: 0 bases; J trimming: 4 bases; junction bases outside the gene matches: 4. CDR3 in amino acids: CASGLVLGRADTQYF. The CDR3 nucleotides are TGTGCTAGTGGTTTGGTACTTGGGAGGGCAGATACGCAGTATTTT.

This chain joins TRBV9 and TRBJ1-3, with TRBD1 as a possible D gene (6 bases). The CDR3 consists of 15 residues. Trimming took off 0 bases at V and 9 bases at J, with 16 bases between the two ends. Germline V gene data show CDR1 as SGDLS and CDR2 as YYNGEE. The CDR3 DNA follows: TGTGCCAGCAGCGTAGGCCCCACAGGGATACGCACCATATATTTT. Amino acids: CASSVGPTGIRTIYF.

The rearrangement joins TRBV18 to TRBJ1-5; 8 nucleotides align to TRBD1. The CDR3 runs 15 residues. Germline V gives CDR1 KGHSH, CDR2 LQKENI. V gave up 3 bases and J gave up 2 bases; unmatched junction bases: 3. As DNA, the CDR3 is TGTGCCAGCTCACCCGCAGGGGGCCGCAATCAGCCCCAGCATTTT. Protein product: CASSPAGGRNQPQHF.

The V and J genes are TRBV19 and TRBJ2-2, with 10 bases matching TRBD1. The CDR3 totals 17 residues. CDR1 is LNHDA, CDR2 SQIVND, per germline (reference sequence). The V gene end was trimmed by 4 bases and the J gene end by 5 bases; junction bases not matched to a gene: 10. The DNA of the CDR3 is TGTGCCAGTAGTACCTTTTTGGACAGGGGGAGGACCGGGGAGCTGTTTTTT. Translating gives CASSTFLDRGRTGELFF.

The genes are TRBV5-1 and TRBJ2-7, with 9 bases aligning to TRBD1. Germline V lookup: CDR1 SGHRS, CDR2 YFSETQ. CDR3 length equals 16 residues. V lost 0 bases to trimming and J lost 1 base; unmatched junction nucleotides: 5. The CDR3 loop reads CASSLVGTGLSYEQYF. DNA of the CDR3: TGCGCCAGCAGCTTGGTTGGGACAGGGTTGTCCTACGAGCAGTACTTC.

About this clone itself: The sample contains more than one DNA sequence encoding this CDR3. This chain connects TRBV5-4 to TRBJ2-3; D not resolved. There are 13 residues in the CDR3. V dropped 0 bases and J dropped 1 base, with 3 bases sitting between them. Germline CDR1 is SGHNT and CDR2 is YYREEE (reference sequence). The chain's CDR3 is CASSLAGTDTQYF. In nucleotides, the CDR3 is TGTGCCAGCAGCTTGGCCGGCACAGATACGCAGTATTTT.

Details on this clone: Sequence at one end of the junction differs from germline and may be a read error. V is TRBV19 and J is TRBJ2-2, with D perhaps TRBD1 (6 bases). CDR3 length equals 16 residues. Germline-derived CDR1 and CDR2 are LNHDA and SQIVND (reference sequence). The CDR3 bases are TGTGCCAGTAGGATGACCCGGGACACGAAGACCGGGGAGCTGTTTTTT. Its protein product is CASRMTRDTKTGELFF.

Only one count was recorded for this clone. Other DNA sequences in the same sample also yield this CDR3. The chain couples TRBV25-1 to TRBJ1-2; no clear D. The CDR3 has 11 residues. The germline CDR1 and CDR2 sequences are MGHDK and SYGVNS. V was shortened by 1 base and J by 8 bases, with 5 bases between the two germline ends. CDR3 region: CASSESFGYTF. For the CDR3, the DNA is TGTGCCAGCAGTGAATCGTTCGGCTACACCTTC.

The chain links TRBV28 to TRBJ2-7; TRBD1 aligns across 12 bases. The CDR3 totals 15 residues. The J segment lost 8 bases and the V segment lost 8 bases, leaving 13 bases of the junction unmatched. The V gene's germline CDR1 is MDHEN and CDR2 SYDVKM. The CDR3 bases are TGTGCCAGCTCCGAGGGACAGGGGGCTCTAGCAAAGCAGTACTTC. This codes for CASSEGQGALAKQYF.

This clone has only a few counts. V usage is TRBV5-8 and J usage is TRBJ1-2; D is possibly TRBD1 (5 bases). V was trimmed by 0 bases and J by 3 bases, leaving 9 bases between them. Germline loops: CDR1 SGHTS, CDR2 YDEGEE. The CDR3 totals 14 residues. For the CDR3, the DNA is TGTGCCAGCAGCTTGGTGACAGCCTACTATGGCTACACCTTC. Amino acids: CASSLVTAYYGYTF.

V is TRBV2 and J is TRBJ1-1, with D hard to call. CDR1 SNHLY and CDR2 FYNNEI come from the germline V gene. This CDR3 has 11 residues. V dropped 8 bases and J dropped 5 bases, with 9 bases sitting between them. The CDR3 region is CASLGGTEAFF. The CDR3 DNA follows: TGTGCCAGCCTAGGAGGGACTGAAGCTTTCTTT.

This chain connects TRBV5-1 to TRBJ1-5, with 7 bases lining up with TRBD1. Germline V gene lookup returns CDR1 SGHRS and CDR2 YFSETQ. V lost 7 bases, J lost 1 base, and 2 bases stayed unmatched. This CDR3 has 13 residues. The CDR3 DNA reads as TGCGCCAGCCGACAGGGCAGCAATCAGCCCCAGCATTTT. Its translation is CASRQGSNQPQHF.

This chain links TRBV27 with TRBJ2-3; TRBD2 agrees at 7 bases. Germline-derived CDR1 and CDR2 are MNHEY and SMNVEV (reference sequence). V gave up 1 base and J gave up 2 bases; unmatched junction bases: 6. CDR3 size: 16 residues. The CDR3 region is CASSLWGGLPTDTQYF. CDR3 coding DNA: TGTGCCAGCAGTTTATGGGGGGGACTGCCCACAGATACGCAGTATTTT.

The V call is TRBV25-1, the J call TRBJ2-5; tentative D call: TRBD1 (6 bases). V lost 0 bases, J lost 1 base, and 12 bases lay in between. The germline gives CDR1 MGHDK, CDR2 SYGVNS. CDR3 size: 16 residues. In DNA, the CDR3 is TGTGCCAGCAGTGAATATGGGGCAGGGGTCCAAGAGACCCAGTACTTC. It translates to CASSEYGAGVQETQYF.

About this clone itself: The junction departs from the called germline gene at one end, perhaps through a read error. This sequence joins TRBV19 and TRBJ1-5, with 9 bases aligning to TRBD1. Germline CDR1 reads LNHDA; CDR2 reads SQIVND (reference sequence). The CDR3 contains 17 residues. CDR3 in amino acids: CASSLETGGWSNQPQHF. The CDR3 DNA is TGTGCCAGTAGTTTAGAAACAGGGGGCTGGAGCAATCAGCCCCAGCATTTT.

In its sample, this clone was seen a few times. The V gene is TRBV3-1 (or the pseudogene TRBV3-2), the J gene TRBJ1-5; a possible D gene is TRBD1 (5 bases). The germline V and J ends were trimmed by 0 bases and 9 bases, with 15 bases remaining between them. The CDR3 length is 15 residues. Germline CDR1 is LGHDT and CDR2 is YNNKEL (reference sequence). The CDR3 DNA is TGTGCCAGCAGCCAAGATCGTGTGGGGGGACTGCCCCAGCATTTT. Protein product: CASSQDRVGGLPQHF.

The gene calls are TRBV11-2 and TRBJ2-7; D unresolved. Trimming left V 1 base short and J 2 bases short, with 9 bases between. The germline V gene has CDR1 SGHAT and CDR2 FQNNGV. This CDR3 has 14 residues. The CDR3 bases are TGTGCCAGCAGCTTAGTCACTCGTCCCTACGAGCAGTACTTC. Protein product: CASSLVTRPYEQYF.

The V call is TRBV5-5, the J call TRBJ1-5; D is possibly TRBD1 (6 bases). Germline V lookup: CDR1 SGHKS, CDR2 YYEKEE (reference sequence). V was shortened by 4 bases and J by 7 bases, with 18 bases between the two germline ends. The CDR3 is 15 residues long. The CDR3, as DNA: TGTGCCAGCAGCCCTGGGGGGGGACAATCGCAGCCCCAGCATTTT. This gives the protein CASSPGGGQSQPQHF. The whole variable domain, filled in from reference TRBV5-5 and TRBJ1-5, reads DAGVTQSPTHLIKTRGQQVTLRCSPISGHKSVSWYQQVLGQGPQFIFQYYEKEERGRGNFPDRFSARQFPNYSSELNVNALLLGDSALYLCASSPGGGQSQPQHFGDGTRLSIL.

The V gene is TRBV5-4, the J gene TRBJ1-3; D unclear. Trimming left V 4 bases short and J 0 bases short, with 8 bases between. The CDR3 consists of 14 residues. In germline, CDR1 is SGHNT, CDR2 YYREEE (reference sequence). The CDR3 loop reads CASSGRDSGNTIYF. In nucleotides, the CDR3 is TGTGCCAGCAGCGGCCGGGACTCTGGAAACACCATATATTTT.

This rearrangement joins TRBV6-5 to TRBJ2-7, with D tentatively TRBD1 (6 bases). CDR1 MNHEY and CDR2 SVGAGI come from the germline V gene. The CDR3 extends over 13 amino acids. Deletions cut 7 bases from V and 5 bases from J, with 15 bases between. The CDR3 region has the DNA TGTGCCAGCATGATGCCAGGGGCCGACGAGCAGTACTTC. Protein: CASMMPGADEQYF.

The chain joins TRBV7-9 to TRBJ2-3; tentative D call: TRBD2 (6 bases). The CDR3 runs 13 residues. From germline, CDR1 is SEHNR and CDR2 FQNEAQ (reference sequence). The V and J ends lost 2 bases and 9 bases respectively, with 12 bases between them. DNA for the CDR3: TGTGCCAGCAGCTTAACGAGACTAGAGACGCAGTATTTT. Its translation: CASSLTRLETQYF. The full variable domain, rest sourced from reference TRBV7-9 and TRBJ2-3, is DTGVSQNPRHKITKRGQNVTFRCDPISEHNRLYWYRQTLGQGPEFLTYFQNEAQLEKSRLLSDRFSAERPKGSFSTLEIQRTEQGDSAMYLCASSLTRLETQYFGPGTRLTVL.